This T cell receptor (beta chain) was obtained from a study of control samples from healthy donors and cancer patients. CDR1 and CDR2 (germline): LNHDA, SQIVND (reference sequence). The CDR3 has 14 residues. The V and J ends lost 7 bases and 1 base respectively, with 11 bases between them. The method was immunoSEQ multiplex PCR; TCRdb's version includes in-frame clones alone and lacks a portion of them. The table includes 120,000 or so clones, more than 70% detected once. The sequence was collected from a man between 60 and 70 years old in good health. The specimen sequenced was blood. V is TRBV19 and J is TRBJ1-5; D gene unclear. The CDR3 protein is CASTERTSNQPQHF. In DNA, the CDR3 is TGTGCCAGTACGGAGAGGACCAGCAATCAGCCCCAGCATTTT.